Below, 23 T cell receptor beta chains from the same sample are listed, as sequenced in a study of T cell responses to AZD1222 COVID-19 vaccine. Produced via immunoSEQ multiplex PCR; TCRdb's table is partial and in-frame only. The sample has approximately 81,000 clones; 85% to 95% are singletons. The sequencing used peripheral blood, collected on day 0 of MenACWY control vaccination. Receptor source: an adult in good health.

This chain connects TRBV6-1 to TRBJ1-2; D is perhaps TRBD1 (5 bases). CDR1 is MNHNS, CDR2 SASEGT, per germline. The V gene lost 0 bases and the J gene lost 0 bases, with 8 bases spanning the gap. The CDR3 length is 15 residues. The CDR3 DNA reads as TGTGCCAGCAGTGAAGCGTCGACAGCTAACTATGGCTACACCTTC. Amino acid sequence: CASSEASTANYGYTF.

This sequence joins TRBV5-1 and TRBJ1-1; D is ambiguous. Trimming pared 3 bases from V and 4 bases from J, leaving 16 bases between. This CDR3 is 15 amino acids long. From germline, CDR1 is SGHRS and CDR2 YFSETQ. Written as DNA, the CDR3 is TGCGCCAGCAGCTCGGGAGGTACGGATTTCACTGAAGCTTTCTTT. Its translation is CASSSGGTDFTEAFF.

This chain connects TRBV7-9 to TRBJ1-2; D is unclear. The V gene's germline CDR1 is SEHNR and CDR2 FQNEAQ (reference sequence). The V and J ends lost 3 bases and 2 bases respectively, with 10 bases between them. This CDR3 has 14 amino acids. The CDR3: CASSFPILNYGYTF. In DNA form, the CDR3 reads TGTGCCAGCAGCTTCCCAATTTTGAACTATGGCTACACCTTC.

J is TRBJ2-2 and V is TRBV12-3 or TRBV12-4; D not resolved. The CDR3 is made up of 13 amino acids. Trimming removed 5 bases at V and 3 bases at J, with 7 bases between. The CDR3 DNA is TGTGCCAGCAGTGAGTTATACACCGGGGAGCTGTTTTTT. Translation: CASSELYTGELFF.

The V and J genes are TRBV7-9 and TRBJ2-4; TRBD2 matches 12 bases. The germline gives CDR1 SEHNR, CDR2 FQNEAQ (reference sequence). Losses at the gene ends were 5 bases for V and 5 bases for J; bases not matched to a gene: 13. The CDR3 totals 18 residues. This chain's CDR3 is CASSPGGLAGGGENIQYF. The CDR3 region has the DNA TGTGCCAGCAGCCCCGGAGGGCTAGCGGGAGGGGGTGAAAACATTCAGTACTTC.

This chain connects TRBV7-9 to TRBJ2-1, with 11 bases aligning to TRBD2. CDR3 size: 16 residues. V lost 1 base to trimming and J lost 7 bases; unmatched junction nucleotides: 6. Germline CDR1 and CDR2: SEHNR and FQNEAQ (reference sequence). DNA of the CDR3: TGTGCCAGCAGCTTAGGTAGCGGGAGGGCGCGTAATGAGCAGTTCTTC. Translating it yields CASSLGSGRARNEQFF.

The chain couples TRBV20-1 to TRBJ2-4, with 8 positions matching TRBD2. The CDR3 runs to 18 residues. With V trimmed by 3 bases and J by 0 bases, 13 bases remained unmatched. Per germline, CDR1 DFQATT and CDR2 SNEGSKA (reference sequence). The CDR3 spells CSASSPRLAPLAKNIQYF. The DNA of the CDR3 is TGCAGTGCTAGTAGCCCCCGACTAGCGCCTCTAGCCAAAAACATTCAGTACTTC.

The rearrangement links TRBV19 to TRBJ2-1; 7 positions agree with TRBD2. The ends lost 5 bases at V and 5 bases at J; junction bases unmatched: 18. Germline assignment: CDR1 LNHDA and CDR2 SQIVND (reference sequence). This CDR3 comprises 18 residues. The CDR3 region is CASSSDSGFSGVNNEQFF. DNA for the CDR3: TGTGCCAGTAGTTCCGACTCTGGGTTCAGCGGGGTCAACAATGAGCAGTTCTTC.

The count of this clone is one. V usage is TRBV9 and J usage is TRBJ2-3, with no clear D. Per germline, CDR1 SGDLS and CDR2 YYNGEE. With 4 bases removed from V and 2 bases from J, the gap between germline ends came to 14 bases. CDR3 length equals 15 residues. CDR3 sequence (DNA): TGTGCCAGCAGCCTCCTCGCTCTTCACACAGATACGCAGTATTTT. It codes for CASSLLALHTDTQYF.

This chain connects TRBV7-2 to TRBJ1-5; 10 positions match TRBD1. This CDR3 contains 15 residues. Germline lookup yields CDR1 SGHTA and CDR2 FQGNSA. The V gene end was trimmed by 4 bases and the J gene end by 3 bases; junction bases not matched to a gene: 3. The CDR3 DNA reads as TGTGCCAGCAGCTGGACAGGGGGTGCCAATCAGCCCCAGCATTTT. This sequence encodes CASSWTGGANQPQHF. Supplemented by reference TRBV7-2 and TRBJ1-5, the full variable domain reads GAGVSQSPSNKVTEKGKDVELRCDPISGHTALYWYRQSLGQGLEFLIYFQGNSAPDKSGLPSDRFSAERTGGSVSTLTIQRTQQEDSAVYLCASSWTGGANQPQHFGDGTRLSIL.

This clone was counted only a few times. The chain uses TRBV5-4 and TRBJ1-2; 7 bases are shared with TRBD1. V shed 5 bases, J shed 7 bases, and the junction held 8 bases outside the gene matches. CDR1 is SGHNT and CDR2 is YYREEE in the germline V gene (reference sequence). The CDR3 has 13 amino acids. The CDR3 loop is CASSIQGVRGYTF. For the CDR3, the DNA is TGTGCCAGCAGTATTCAGGGGGTCCGTGGCTACACCTTC.

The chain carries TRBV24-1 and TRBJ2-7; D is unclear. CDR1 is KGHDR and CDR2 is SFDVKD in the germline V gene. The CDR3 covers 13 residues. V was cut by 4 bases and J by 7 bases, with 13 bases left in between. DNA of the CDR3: TGTGCCACCAGTGACGTCAACAACGGGGAGCAGTACTTC. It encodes CATSDVNNGEQYF.

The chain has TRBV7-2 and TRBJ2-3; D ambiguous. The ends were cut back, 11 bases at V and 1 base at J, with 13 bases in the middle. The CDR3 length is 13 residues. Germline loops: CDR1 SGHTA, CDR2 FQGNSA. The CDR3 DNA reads TGTGCCTCCCGGCCGGATGGCACAGATACGCAGTATTTT. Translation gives CASRPDGTDTQYF. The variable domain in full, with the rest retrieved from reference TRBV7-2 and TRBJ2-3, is GAGVSQSPSNKVTEKGKDVELRCDPISGHTALYWYRQSLGQGLEFLIYFQGNSAPDKSGLPSDRFSAERTGGSVSTLTIQRTQQEDSAVYLCASRPDGTDTQYFGPGTRLTVL.

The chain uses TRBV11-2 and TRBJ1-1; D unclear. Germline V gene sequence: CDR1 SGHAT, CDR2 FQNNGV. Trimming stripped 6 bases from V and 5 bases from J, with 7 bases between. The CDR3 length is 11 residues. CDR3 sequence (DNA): TGTGCCAGCAGTACAAGAACTGAAGCTTTCTTT. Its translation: CASSTRTEAFF.

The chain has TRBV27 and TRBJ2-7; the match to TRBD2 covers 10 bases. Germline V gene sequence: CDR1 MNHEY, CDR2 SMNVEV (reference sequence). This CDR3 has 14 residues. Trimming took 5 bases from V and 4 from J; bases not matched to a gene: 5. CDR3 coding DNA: TGTGCCAGCAGTCCAGCGGGAGGGCCGTACGAGCAGTACTTC. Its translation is CASSPAGGPYEQYF.

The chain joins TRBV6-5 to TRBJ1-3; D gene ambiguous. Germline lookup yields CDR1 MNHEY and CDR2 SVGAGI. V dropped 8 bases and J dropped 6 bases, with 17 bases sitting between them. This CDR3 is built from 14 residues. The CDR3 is CASLGSPILNTIYF. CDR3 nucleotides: TGTGCCAGCTTAGGGTCTCCGATTCTAAACACCATATATTTT.

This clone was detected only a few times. In DNA, the CDR3 is TGTGCCAGCTCACCAAACGCCCCGTTGGGGGGCGGTGAAGCTTTCTTT. It specifies CASSPNAPLGGGEAFF. V and J are TRBV18 and TRBJ1-1; possibly TRBD1 for D (6 bases). Germline CDR1 reads KGHSH; CDR2 reads LQKENI. The V and J ends lost 2 bases and 7 bases respectively, with 20 bases between them. The CDR3 runs 16 residues. The full variable domain, its missing parts supplied by reference TRBV18 and TRBJ1-1, is NAGVMQNPRHLVRRRGQEARLRCSPMKGHSHVYWYRQLPEEGLKFMVYLQKENIIDESGMPKERFSAEFPKEGPSILRIQQVVRGDSAAYFCASSPNAPLGGGEAFFGQGTRLTVV.

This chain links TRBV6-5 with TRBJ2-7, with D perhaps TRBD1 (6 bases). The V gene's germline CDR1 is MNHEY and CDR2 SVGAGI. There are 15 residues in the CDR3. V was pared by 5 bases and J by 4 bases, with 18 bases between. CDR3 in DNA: TGTGCCAGCAGTCTTAGGGACAAACGGAGATACGAGCAGTACTTC. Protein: CASSLRDKRRYEQYF.

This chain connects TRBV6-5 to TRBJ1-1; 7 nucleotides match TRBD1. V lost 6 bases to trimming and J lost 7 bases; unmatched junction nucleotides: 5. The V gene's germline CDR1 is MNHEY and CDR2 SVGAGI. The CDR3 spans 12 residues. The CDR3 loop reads CASSRDSLEAFF. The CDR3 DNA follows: TGTGCCAGCAGCCGGGACAGCCTTGAAGCTTTCTTT.

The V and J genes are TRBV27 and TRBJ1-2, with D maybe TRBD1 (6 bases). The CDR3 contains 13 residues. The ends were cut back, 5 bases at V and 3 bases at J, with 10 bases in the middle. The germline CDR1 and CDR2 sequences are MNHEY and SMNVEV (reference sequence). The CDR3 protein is CASSNRADYGYTF. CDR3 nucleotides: TGTGCCAGCAGTAACAGGGCGGACTATGGCTACACCTTC.

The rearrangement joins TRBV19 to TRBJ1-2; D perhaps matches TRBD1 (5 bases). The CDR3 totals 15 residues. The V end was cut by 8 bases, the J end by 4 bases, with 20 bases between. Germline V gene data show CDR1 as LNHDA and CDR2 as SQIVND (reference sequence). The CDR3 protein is CASGGVPAGIYGYTF. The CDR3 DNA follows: TGTGCCAGTGGAGGGGTTCCGGCAGGCATCTATGGCTACACCTTC.

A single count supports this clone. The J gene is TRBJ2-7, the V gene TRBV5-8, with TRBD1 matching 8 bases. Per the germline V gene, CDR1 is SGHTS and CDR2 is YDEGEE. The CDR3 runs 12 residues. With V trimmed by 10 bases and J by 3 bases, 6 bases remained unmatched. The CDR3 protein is CAGGQGVYEQYF. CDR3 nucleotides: TGTGCCGGTGGACAGGGCGTCTACGAGCAGTACTTC.

The CDR3 DNA sequence: TGTGCCAGCTTCCTCAGGGCCCGCAGTGGGAGTGGCACAGATACGCAGTATTTT. Translating gives CASFLRARSGSGTDTQYF. V is TRBV7-8 and J is TRBJ2-3, with D perhaps given as TRBD1 or TRBD2 (5 bases each). V shed 8 bases and J shed 1 base, with 25 bases lying between them. Germline V CDR1 and CDR2: SGHVS, FQNEAQ. The CDR3 runs to 18 residues.